Following are 25 T cell receptor beta chains from one sample sequenced in a study of T-cell reconstitution after alpha-beta-depleted transplantation in children. The authors prepared the TCRbeta library with unique molecular identifiers. Each CDR3 protein is one row after TCRdb ran MiXCR on the PCR reads. The repertoire includes about 340,000 distinct CDR3 sequences, over 9% of them detected once, and more than 2% sits in the top ten. The sequenced sample was PBMCs from the stem cell graft donor, obtained from the stem cell graft. The receptor source for this set is a human donor who donated a stem cell graft to a child with acute lymphoblastic leukemia.

This clonotype came up a few times. The chain uses TRBV19 and TRBJ1-1; 9 nucleotides agree with TRBD1. The V segment lost 7 bases and the J segment 0 bases; nucleotides outside the gene matches: 6. CDR3 length: 15 residues. In germline, CDR1 is LNHDA, CDR2 SQIVND (reference sequence). The CDR3 reads CASNLQGALNTEAFF. CDR3 sequence (DNA): TGTGCCAGTAATCTACAGGGGGCTCTGAACACTGAAGCTTTCTTT.

This clonotype showed up just a few times. The chain couples TRBV5-6 to TRBJ2-2; D gene ambiguous. CDR3 size: 14 residues. Trimming pared 0 bases from V and 5 bases from J, leaving 8 bases between. Germline CDR1 and CDR2: SGHDT and YYEEEE. The CDR3 sequence is CASSLGHPTGELFF. CDR3 DNA sequence: TGTGCCAGCAGCTTGGGACACCCTACCGGGGAGCTGTTTTTT.

The chain employs TRBV20-1 and TRBJ2-3, with 14 bases that match TRBD2. This CDR3 is built from 18 residues. CDR1 and CDR2 (germline): DFQATT, SNEGSKA (reference sequence). Unmatched junction bases numbered 9, after V lost 0 bases and J lost 4 bases. In DNA, the CDR3 is TGCAGTGCTAGAGAGGGACTAGCGGGAGTTAGAGTGTCAGATACGCAGTATTTT. Amino acids: CSAREGLAGVRVSDTQYF.

This clonotype was seen only a few times. V and J are TRBV5-1 and TRBJ2-1; D unclear. With 3 bases removed from V and 8 bases from J, the gap between germline ends came to 33 bases. This CDR3 has 20 amino acids. CDR1 and CDR2 (germline): SGHRS, YFSETQ. CDR3 coding DNA: TGCGCCAGCAGCTCATTGTCTGCATTTAGGCCCCCCAGTGTGCCGGATGAGCAGTTCTTC. It is translated as CASSSLSAFRPPSVPDEQFF.

This clonotype appeared a few times. J is TRBJ2-7 and V is TRBV4-3, with D perhaps matching TRBD1 (6 bases). The CDR3 spans 14 residues. From germline, CDR1 is LGHNA and CDR2 YSLEER. With 2 bases removed from V and 1 base from J, the gap between germline ends came to 9 bases. CDR3: CASSQRDKSYEQYF. CDR3 bases: TGCGCCAGCAGCCAACGGGACAAATCCTACGAGCAGTACTTC.

This clonotype showed up just a few times. CDR3 nucleotide sequence: TGCAGTGCTAGGAGGGAGACTCCCGGGGGTGGGGAGCTGTTTTTT. This codes for CSARRETPGGGELFF. The chain has TRBV20-1 and TRBJ2-2; D is perhaps TRBD2 (6 bases). CDR1 is DFQATT, CDR2 SNEGSKA, per germline (reference sequence). The V end lost 3 bases, the J end lost 8 bases, and 19 bases lay between the germline ends. This CDR3 contains 15 residues.

This clonotype was recorded at least ten times. This chain uses TRBV7-2 with TRBJ2-2; no firm D call. Between the trimmed V and J ends, which lost 0 bases and 1 base, there was a span of 3 bases. This CDR3 contains 14 residues. Germline V gene sequence: CDR1 SGHTA, CDR2 FQGNSA. CDR3: CASSLAQNTGELFF. As DNA, the CDR3 is TGTGCCAGCAGCTTAGCACAGAACACCGGGGAGCTGTTTTTT.

The chain joins TRBV4-3 to TRBJ1-4, with D perhaps matching TRBD1 (5 bases). The length of the CDR3 is 14 residues. Germline V gene sequence: CDR1 LGHNA, CDR2 YSLEER. V was shortened by 3 bases and J by 6 bases, with 11 bases between the two germline ends. In DNA, the CDR3 is TGCGCCAGCAGCCAGGTGGGGGGGGATGAAAAACTGTTTTTT. The encoded protein is CASSQVGGDEKLFF.

This clonotype was seen only a few times. The chain combines TRBV5-1 with TRBJ2-3; either TRBD1 or TRBD2 may supply D (5 bases each). Per the germline V gene, CDR1 is SGHRS and CDR2 is YFSETQ. The CDR3 has 14 amino acids. V was trimmed by 8 bases and J by 1 base, leaving 14 bases between them. For the CDR3, the DNA is TGCGCCAGTCGGGATCCGGGACGCACAGATACGCAGTATTTT. The encoded protein is CASRDPGRTDTQYF.

This clonotype was counted between two and nine times. The chain is built from TRBV5-1 and TRBJ2-6; 7 nucleotides agree with TRBD1. The V and J ends lost 1 base and 4 bases, in that order; junction bases with no gene match: 5. The CDR3 is 16 amino acids. In germline, CDR1 is SGHRS, CDR2 YFSETQ. The CDR3 bases are TGCGCCAGCAGCTTGAAGGGGGCGAAAGGGGCCAACGTCCTGACTTTC. This gives the protein CASSLKGAKGANVLTF.

This clonotype appeared many times. The chain is built from TRBV6-1 and TRBJ1-3; D is ambiguous. V lost 4 bases, J lost 3 bases, and 7 bases lay in between. Germline loops: CDR1 MNHNS, CDR2 SASEGT. The CDR3 is 13 residues long. This chain's CDR3 is CASSGQDGNTIYF. The DNA of the CDR3 is TGTGCCAGCAGTGGTCAAGATGGAAACACCATATATTTT.

This sequence joins TRBV6-2 or TRBV6-3 and TRBJ2-7; TRBD1 matches at 9 bases. Germline V gene data show CDR1 as MNHEY and CDR2 as SVGEGT. The CDR3 contains 12 residues. Germline trimming cut 0 bases from V and 12 bases from J; bases unmatched to any gene: 3. The DNA for the CDR3 is TGTGCCAGCAGTTACTCGAAGGGACAGGGGTACTTC. It is translated as CASSYSKGQGYF.

As regards this clonotype: A much more abundant neighbour one base away suggests this may be a read error. The chain uses TRBV20-1 and TRBJ2-1, with 10 bases identical to TRBD2. Germline assignment: CDR1 DFQATT and CDR2 SNEGSKA (reference sequence). The CDR3 is 15 residues long. As DNA, the CDR3 is TGCAGCGCTGACCCCCTAGCGGGAGCTGACAATGAGCAGTTCTTC. Protein sequence: CSADPLAGADNEQFF.

There are a few counts of this clonotype. This chain links TRBV3-1 with TRBJ2-1, with D unresolved. The CDR3 runs 14 residues. Germline CDR1 is LGHDT and CDR2 is YNNKEL (reference sequence). Trimming took off 4 bases at V and 4 bases at J, with 11 bases between the two ends. Here the CDR3 DNA reads TGTGCCAGCAGCCTCGACTCGGTATACAATGAGCAGTTCTTC. Its translation: CASSLDSVYNEQFF.

This clonotype has more than one count but fewer than ten. This chain connects TRBV27 to TRBJ1-2; no clear D gene. The germline gives CDR1 MNHEY, CDR2 SMNVEV (reference sequence). The CDR3 sequence is 14 residues long. V was clipped by 8 bases and J by 0 bases, with 13 bases between them. Here the CDR3 reads CASSQDGSNYGYTF. The CDR3 DNA follows: TGTGCCAGCTCCCAGGACGGCTCTAACTATGGCTACACCTTC.

This clonotype was seen only a few times. This rearrangement joins TRBV20-1 to TRBJ2-1; TRBD2 matches 9 bases. J lost 4 bases, V lost 3 bases, and 4 bases had no gene match. The CDR3 runs to 14 residues. CDR1 DFQATT and CDR2 SNEGSKA come from the germline V gene (reference sequence). The CDR3 here is CSASDSGSYNEQFF. CDR3 nucleotide sequence: TGCAGTGCTAGTGATAGCGGGAGTTACAATGAGCAGTTCTTC.

V usage is TRBV10-3 and J usage is TRBJ1-1; no firm D call. This CDR3 contains 13 residues. Germline CDR1 and CDR2: ENHRY and SYGVKD. Trimming removed 6 bases at V and 0 bases at J, with 8 bases between. CDR3 bases: TGTGCCATCAGGGTGAACATGAACACTGAAGCTTTCTTT. It is translated as CAIRVNMNTEAFF.

This clonotype was found a few times. This chain connects TRBV6-2 or TRBV6-3 to TRBJ2-6; D possibly corresponds to TRBD2 (6 bases). The germline CDR1 and CDR2 sequences are MNHEY and SVGEGT. CDR3 length equals 14 residues. Trimming took off 6 bases at V and 1 base at J, with 7 bases between the two ends. The CDR3 DNA is TGTGCCAGCAGCGGGACTTCTGGGGCCAACGTCCTGACTTTC. Translating gives CASSGTSGANVLTF.

This rearrangement joins TRBV5-1 to TRBJ2-7; tentative D call: TRBD2 (6 bases). The CDR3 runs to 15 residues. From germline, CDR1 is SGHRS and CDR2 YFSETQ. Trimming took 2 bases from V and 4 from J, leaving 16 bases between them. This CDR3 reads CASSFGDGGGYEQYF. The CDR3 nucleotides are TGCGCCAGCAGCTTCGGGGACGGGGGAGGATACGAGCAGTACTTC.

This clonotype has at least ten counts. The chain has TRBV4-2 and TRBJ2-3; 7 positions match TRBD1. Germline V gives CDR1 LGHNA, CDR2 YNFKEQ. CDR3 length: 15 residues. With 3 bases clipped from V and 2 bases from J, the junction kept 5 bases outside the gene matches. The CDR3: CASSQYRGSTDTQYF. In nucleotides, the CDR3 is TGTGCCAGCAGCCAGTACAGGGGCTCCACAGATACGCAGTATTTT.

This clonotype appeared a few times. This chain connects TRBV20-1 to TRBJ1-4; 7 positions match TRBD1. This CDR3 has 13 residues. The germline V gene has CDR1 DFQATT and CDR2 SNEGSKA (reference sequence). Losses at the gene ends were 4 bases for V and 4 bases for J; bases not matched to a gene: 3. The CDR3 sequence: CSAMTGNNEKLFF. CDR3 bases: TGCAGTGCTATGACAGGGAATAATGAAAAACTGTTTTTT.

In this sample, this clonotype turned up a few times. The V call is TRBV6-2 or TRBV6-3, the J call TRBJ2-1; 7 positions match TRBD2. J was trimmed by 7 bases and V by 0 bases; bases with no gene match: 6. CDR1 and CDR2 (germline): MNHEY, SVGEGT. CDR3 length: 15 amino acids. The DNA for the CDR3 is TGTGCCAGCAGTTACTCGAGTTGGGGGGGAAATGAGCAGTTCTTC. Encoded protein: CASSYSSWGGNEQFF.

This clonotype turned up a few times. CDR3 nucleotide sequence: TGTGCCAGCAGCGAAAGGACTAGCGGCTACACCGGGGAGCTGTTTTTT. Translated, it gives CASSERTSGYTGELFF. This chain joins TRBV13 and TRBJ2-2, with 10 bases aligning to TRBD2. After removal of 5 bases from V and 3 bases from J, the junction contained 6 bases not matched to a gene. Per germline, CDR1 PRHDT and CDR2 FYEKMQ (reference sequence). There are 16 residues in the CDR3.

This clonotype was picked up many times. This chain connects TRBV10-3 to TRBJ2-1, with TRBD2 identical over 7 bases. There are 14 residues in the CDR3. The J segment lost 9 bases and the V segment lost 3 bases, leaving 8 bases of the junction unmatched. Looked up from germline, CDR1 is ENHRY and CDR2 is SYGVKD. Written as DNA, the CDR3 is TGTGCCATCAGTGATGGACTAGTTTCGGGTGAGCAGTTCTTC. It is translated as CAISDGLVSGEQFF.

This clonotype was seen a handful of times. The chain couples TRBV12-3 or TRBV12-4 to TRBJ2-7; D perhaps matches TRBD2 (5 bases). The V end was cut by 3 bases, the J end by 0 bases, with 9 bases between. There are 14 residues in the CDR3. CDR3 region: CASSFRRPSYEQYF. CDR3 DNA: TGTGCCAGCAGTTTTAGGAGGCCCTCCTACGAGCAGTACTTC.